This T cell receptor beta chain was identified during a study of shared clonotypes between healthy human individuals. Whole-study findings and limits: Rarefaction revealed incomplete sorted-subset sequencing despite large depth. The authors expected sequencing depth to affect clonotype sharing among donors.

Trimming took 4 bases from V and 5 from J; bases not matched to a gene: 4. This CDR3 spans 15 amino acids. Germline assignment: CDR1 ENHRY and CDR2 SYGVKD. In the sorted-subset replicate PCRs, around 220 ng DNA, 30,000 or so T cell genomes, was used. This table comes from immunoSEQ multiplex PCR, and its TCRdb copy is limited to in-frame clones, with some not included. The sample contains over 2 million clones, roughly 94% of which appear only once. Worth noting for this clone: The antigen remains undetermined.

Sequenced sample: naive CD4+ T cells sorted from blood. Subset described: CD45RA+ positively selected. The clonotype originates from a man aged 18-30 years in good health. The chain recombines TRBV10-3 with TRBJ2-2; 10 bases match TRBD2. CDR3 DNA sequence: TGTGCCATCAGTGCCCTAGCGGGAGATACCGGGGAGCTGTTTTTT. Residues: CAISALAGDTGELFF.